This T cell receptor beta chain derives from a study of blood T cell repertoires in COVID-19. Overall study: The United States, Italy and Spain provided the acute and convalescent COVID-19 samples.

Germline CDR1 is MDHEN and CDR2 is SYDVKM. This CDR3 contains 12 residues. The ends were cut back, 5 bases at V and 5 bases at J, with 7 bases in the middle. The table came from immunoSEQ multiplex PCR; TCRdb's copy has only in-frame clones and leaves some out. The top ten clones hold under 1.5% of a sample with approximately 410,000 clones, roughly 90% of them seen once. The chain carries TRBV28 and TRBJ1-5, with D perhaps TRBD1 (5 bases). The sample taken for sequencing was peripheral blood. This clonotype was obtained from a woman aged 25 to 39 with active or convalescent COVID-19. As DNA, the CDR3 is TGTGCCAGCAGTATCAGGGATCAGCCCCAGCATTTT. Its protein product is CASSIRDQPQHF.